Described below is a single T cell receptor (beta chain) sequence and its context. It was patients with CD8+CD57+ cell expansion by flow cytometry who were chosen for sequencing. TCR beta VDJ and CDR3 profiles were obtained from a genomic DNA template. TCRdb used MiXCR to reprocess the reads, holding one entry per CDR3 protein. The sample lists around 500,000 distinct CDR3 sequences, about a third occurring once. This sample was taken from a study of CD8+CD57+ T cells in acquired aplastic anemia. The CDR3 has 16 residues. Germline V gene lookup returns CDR1 DFQATT and CDR2 SNEGSKA (reference sequence).

The source material was sorted CD4+, CD8+, or CD8+CD57+ T cells (not recorded which) from PBMCs. The TCR was taken from a human donor with aplastic anemia. V and J are TRBV20-1 and TRBJ2-3; D gene uncertain. CDR3 DNA: TGCAGGCCACTTTTACGCAGGAAAGACGGCACAGATACGCAGTATTTT. The encoded protein is CRPLLRRKDGTDTQYF.